A selection of T cell receptor beta chains follows, all from one sample in a study of cytomegalovirus exposure and HLA in healthy donors. Assay used: immunoSEQ multiplex PCR; TCRdb lists only in-frame clones, some missing. The sample has approximately 100,000 clones; over 65% are singletons. The sample was PBMCs. The receptors shown here come from a female donor in good health and CMV-seronegative. Each CDR3 is given with its conserved first and last residue. A D gene is named only where the DNA matches it firmly. Clone size is stated in some rows and not others, as once, few, many or a class when expanded.

J: TRBJ2-1; size: .; D: TRBD2; V: TRBV5-6; CDR3: CASSSPPWSGGARNEQFF; DNA: TGTGCCAGCAGCTCCCCCCCGTGGAGCGGGGGGGCCAGGAATGAGCAGTTCTTC
J: TRBJ1-2; size: few; D: .; V: TRBV5-1; CDR3: CASSRDRSTYGYTF; DNA: TGCGCCAGCAGTCGTGACAGGTCGACCTATGGCTACACCTTC
J: TRBJ1-1; size: many; D: .; V: TRBV6-5; CDR3: CASSYSSTNTEAFF; DNA: TGTGCCAGCAGTTACTCTAGCACGAACACTGAAGCTTTCTTT
J: TRBJ1-1; size: .; D: TRBD1; V: TRBV19; CDR3: CASSISPTGGTEAFF; DNA: TGTGCCAGTAGTATAAGTCCCACAGGGGGCACTGAAGCTTTCTTT
J: TRBJ1-5; size: .; D: .; V: TRBV15; CDR3: CATSSSGNHQPQHF; DNA: TGTGCCACCAGCAGCTCAGGGAACCATCAGCCCCAGCATTTT
J: TRBJ2-7; size: .; D: .; V: TRBV27; CDR3: CASSVQGRAYEQYF; DNA: TGTGCCAGCAGCGTACAGGGTAGAGCCTACGAGCAGTACTTC
J: TRBJ2-3; size: .; D: TRBD2; V: TRBV2; CDR3: CASRGTSGGGLLSTDTQYF; DNA: TGTGCCAGCAGAGGAACTAGCGGGGGGGGACTACTAAGCACAGATACGCAGTATTTT
J: TRBJ2-5; size: .; D: .; V: TRBV5-1; CDR3: CASRDMISQETQYF; DNA: TGCGCCAGCAGGGACATGATCTCCCAAGAGACCCAGTACTTC
J: TRBJ2-1; size: .; D: .; V: TRBV5-1; CDR3: CASSSGYNEQFF; DNA: TGCGCCAGCTCGAGCGGTTACAATGAGCAGTTCTTC
J: TRBJ1-1; size: .; D: .; V: TRBV6-5; CDR3: CASKGDSNTEAFF; DNA: TGTGCCAGCAAGGGGGATTCCAACACTGAAGCTTTCTTT
J: TRBJ2-7; size: .; D: TRBD1; V: TRBV7-2; CDR3: CASSLDRGVYEQYF; DNA: TGTGCCAGCAGCTTGGACAGGGGGGTCTACGAGCAGTACTTC
J: TRBJ1-1; size: .; D: .; V: TRBV6-6; CDR3: CASSYRGNTEAFF; DNA: TGTGCCAGCAGTTACCGGGGAAACACTGAAGCTTTCTTT
J: TRBJ2-2; size: .; D: .; V: TRBV5-1; CDR3: CASSFSVETGELFF; DNA: TGCGCCAGCAGCTTTAGTGTAGAGACCGGGGAGCTGTTTTTT
J: TRBJ2-1; size: .; D: .; V: TRBV5-1; CDR3: CASSPSDSNNEQFF; DNA: TGCGCCAGCAGCCCGTCGGACAGTAACAATGAGCAGTTCTTC
J: TRBJ1-1; size: .; D: .; V: TRBV4-2; CDR3: CASSQPGMNTEAFF; DNA: TGTGCCAGCAGCCAACCAGGGATGAACACTGAAGCTTTCTTT
J: TRBJ1-2; size: .; D: .; V: TRBV5-6; CDR3: CASSPRGDRYGYTF; DNA: TGTGCCAGCAGCCCCCGGGGGGATCGGTATGGCTACACCTTC
J: TRBJ1-6; size: few; D: TRBD1; V: TRBV6-1; CDR3: CASSDSQGESPLHF; DNA: TGTGCCAGCAGTGACTCCCAGGGGGAGTCCCCCCTCCACTTT
J: TRBJ2-7; size: .; D: TRBD2; V: TRBV5-4; CDR3: CASSLVPGLAGPYEQYF; DNA: TGTGCCAGCAGCTTGGTTCCTGGGCTAGCGGGACCCTACGAGCAGTACTTC
J: TRBJ2-7; size: .; D: .; V: TRBV10-1; CDR3: CASTIRRGVYEQYF; DNA: TGCGCCAGCACCATCAGAAGAGGTGTCTACGAGCAGTACTTC
J: TRBJ2-3; size: .; D: TRBD2; V: TRBV28; CDR3: CASSLLRGWGTDTQYF; DNA: TGTGCCAGCAGTTTATTGCGGGGGTGGGGCACAGATACGCAGTATTTT
J: TRBJ1-2; size: .; D: .; V: TRBV5-1; CDR3: CASSLGTASGYTF; DNA: TGCGCCAGCAGCTTGGGAACGGCTAGTGGCTACACCTTC
J: TRBJ2-7; size: .; D: .; V: TRBV5-1; CDR3: CASSFSLQSDYEQYF; DNA: TGCGCCAGCAGCTTCTCACTGCAGTCTGACTACGAGCAGTACTTC
J: TRBJ1-4; size: .; D: .; V: TRBV5-4; CDR3: CASSLDPSRGNEKLFF; DNA: TGTGCCAGCAGCTTGGACCCGTCAAGGGGTAATGAAAAACTGTTTTTT
J: TRBJ2-2; size: .; D: .; V: TRBV5-6; CDR3: CASSLGGRSPGELFF; DNA: TGTGCCAGCAGCTTGGGAGGGAGGAGTCCCGGGGAGCTGTTTTTT
J: TRBJ2-5; size: .; D: .; V: TRBV5-1; CDR3: CASSLRGFAGAQETQYF; DNA: TGCGCCAGCAGCTTGCGGGGGTTCGCGGGTGCCCAAGAGACCCAGTACTTC
J: TRBJ1-1; size: .; D: .; V: TRBV6-1; CDR3: CASSEVREGTEAFF; DNA: TGTGCCAGCAGTGAAGTCCGGGAGGGCACTGAAGCTTTCTTT
J: TRBJ1-1; size: .; D: .; V: TRBV7-3; CDR3: CASSAGSGGVTEAFF; DNA: TGTGCCAGCAGCGCAGGATCGGGGGGAGTGACTGAAGCTTTCTTT
J: TRBJ2-7; size: .; D: .; V: TRBV4-1; CDR3: CASSQRRVGSYEQYF; DNA: TGCGCCAGCAGCCAACGCAGGGTCGGCTCCTACGAGCAGTACTTC
J: TRBJ2-1; size: .; D: .; V: TRBV10-3; CDR3: CAISEEGDEQFF; DNA: TGTGCCATCAGTGAAGAGGGCGATGAGCAGTTCTTC
J: TRBJ2-3; size: .; D: TRBD2; V: TRBV6-6; CDR3: CATRGEVADTQYF; DNA: TGTGCCACCCGGGGGGAGGTCGCAGATACGCAGTATTTT
J: TRBJ2-5; size: .; D: TRBD2; V: TRBV4-2; CDR3: CASSQDPPRSGGTQETQYF; DNA: TGTGCCAGCAGCCAGGATCCCCCCCGCAGCGGGGGGACGCAAGAGACCCAGTACTTC
J: TRBJ2-3; size: once; D: TRBD2; V: TRBV19; CDR3: CASGGSGGTDTQYF; DNA: TGTGCCAGTGGGGGTAGCGGGGGCACAGATACGCAGTATTTT
J: TRBJ1-2; size: once; D: TRBD1; V: TRBV27; CDR3: CASRTGTSRYTF; DNA: TGTGCCAGCCGGACAGGGACCAGCCGCTACACCTTC
J: TRBJ1-6; size: .; D: .; V: TRBV25-1; CDR3: CASSEYRSGSDSPLHF; DNA: TGTGCCAGCAGTGAATATAGGAGTGGTTCGGATTCACCCCTCCACTTT
J: TRBJ1-5; size: .; D: .; V: TRBV6-1; CDR3: CASQGGGTQPQHF; DNA: TGTGCCAGCCAAGGGGGGGGGACACAGCCCCAGCATTTT
J: TRBJ2-1; size: .; D: TRBD2; V: TRBV29-1; CDR3: CSGRVGTSGGDEQFF; DNA: TGCAGCGGCCGGGTGGGGACTAGCGGGGGGGATGAGCAGTTCTTC
J: TRBJ2-3; size: .; D: TRBD1; V: TRBV5-4; CDR3: CASSSEGAPADTQYF; DNA: TGTGCCAGCAGCTCAGAGGGGGCCCCGGCAGATACGCAGTATTTT
J: TRBJ1-2; size: .; D: TRBD1; V: TRBV5-1; CDR3: CASSLGQGGNGYTF; DNA: TGCGCCAGCAGCTTGGGACAGGGCGGGAATGGCTACACCTTC
J: TRBJ1-1; size: .; D: TRBD1; V: TRBV28; CDR3: CASSLLPGQGSEAFF; DNA: TGTGCCAGCAGTTTACTACCGGGACAGGGCTCTGAAGCTTTCTTT
J: TRBJ1-2; size: .; D: .; V: TRBV27; CDR3: CASSSRNTNYGYTF; DNA: TGTGCCAGCAGTTCGCGTAATACGAACTATGGCTACACCTTC
J: TRBJ1-2; size: .; D: .; V: TRBV29-1; CDR3: CSINRANDYGYTF; DNA: TGCAGCATAAACAGGGCTAACGACTATGGCTACACCTTC
J: TRBJ1-1; size: .; D: TRBD1; V: TRBV6-5; CDR3: CASSYSRDRAGTEAFF; DNA: TGTGCCAGCAGTTACTCTAGGGACAGGGCGGGAACTGAAGCTTTCTTT
J: TRBJ1-1; size: .; D: .; V: TRBV12-5; CDR3: CASGMGPSTEAFF; DNA: TGTGCTAGTGGTATGGGCCCTAGCACTGAAGCTTTCTTT
J: TRBJ2-7; size: .; D: .; V: TRBV7-8; CDR3: CASSSVYEQYF; DNA: TGTGCCAGCAGCTCCGTGTACGAGCAGTACTTC
J: TRBJ2-3; size: .; D: TRBD2; V: TRBV19; CDR3: CASSIRWLAGGRNTQYF; DNA: TGTGCCAGTAGTATTCGTTGGCTAGCGGGGGGGCGAAATACGCAGTATTTT
J: TRBJ2-7; size: few; D: .; V: TRBV6-5; CDR3: CASLDGANYEQYF; DNA: TGTGCCTCCCTTGATGGGGCCAACTACGAGCAGTACTTC
J: TRBJ1-1; size: .; D: .; V: TRBV29-1; CDR3: CSVQPPRVSSTEAFF; DNA: TGCAGCGTCCAACCCCCCCGAGTCTCGAGCACTGAAGCTTTCTTT
J: TRBJ2-3; size: .; D: .; V: TRBV7-9; CDR3: CASSLVGLPTDTQYF; DNA: TGTGCCAGCAGCTTAGTGGGGCTCCCCACAGATACGCAGTATTTT
J: TRBJ1-1; size: .; D: .; V: TRBV7-8; CDR3: CASSLIIRGRTEAFF; DNA: TGTGCCAGCAGCTTAATTATAAGAGGAAGAACTGAAGCTTTCTTT
J: TRBJ2-3; size: .; D: TRBD2; V: TRBV27; CDR3: CASSLSHAGGRTDTQYF; DNA: TGTGCCAGCAGTTTATCGCACGCGGGGGGGCGAACAGATACGCAGTATTTT
J: TRBJ2-7; size: .; D: TRBD2; V: TRBV7-8; CDR3: CASRPLAGGYEQYF; DNA: TGTGCCAGCAGGCCACTAGCGGGGGGCTACGAGCAGTACTTC
J: TRBJ2-7; size: .; D: .; V: TRBV4-3; CDR3: CASSQTRVGEQYF; DNA: TGCGCCAGCAGCCAAACCCGGGTAGGCGAGCAGTACTTC
J: TRBJ1-4; size: .; D: TRBD1; V: TRBV10-1; CDR3: CASRLTGEKLFF; DNA: TGCGCCAGCAGGTTGACAGGGGAAAAACTGTTTTTT
J: TRBJ1-1; size: .; D: .; V: TRBV5-5; CDR3: CASSGDTLNTEAFF; DNA: TGTGCCAGCAGCGGGGACACCTTGAACACTGAAGCTTTCTTT
J: TRBJ2-1; size: .; D: TRBD2; V: TRBV7-9; CDR3: CASSPGTSREQFF; DNA: TGTGCCAGCAGCCCGGGGACTAGCAGAGAGCAGTTCTTC
J: TRBJ1-1; size: .; D: .; V: TRBV19; CDR3: CASRKTGNTEAFF; DNA: TGTGCCAGTCGGAAAACAGGGAACACTGAAGCTTTCTTT
J: TRBJ1-2; size: .; D: .; V: TRBV2; CDR3: CASSATTNYGYTF; DNA: TGTGCCAGCAGTGCAACAACTAACTATGGCTACACCTTC
J: TRBJ2-1; size: .; D: .; V: TRBV15; CDR3: CATSRDRLLQNEQFF; DNA: TGTGCCACCAGCAGAGATCGACTACTACAAAATGAGCAGTTCTTC